This T cell receptor beta chain was documented in a study of vaccination and CD4 T cells after COVID-19. On the study more broadly: Convalescent patients were SARS-CoV-2 positive by nasal swab PCR; under ten mild, one severe.

About this clonotype itself: The antigen is undetermined.

With the Oncomine TCR Beta short-read assay, DNA from cultured CD4+ T cells was sequenced. Using the QIAamp micro DNA kit, genomic DNA was extracted from the CD4+ T cells that had been cultured. MiXCR was run by TCRdb on the PCR reads, yielding one entry per CDR3 protein. This sample has about 17,000 distinct CDR3 sequences; 30% to 45% occur once, and the top ten carry more than 7.5%. Treatment: roughly 11-day PBMC culture with coronavirus spike peptide pools or control peptides (ViraFEST assay). PCR positivity dates ran from March to December 2020, preceding US Alpha, Beta and Delta variants. Germline V gives CDR1 DFQATT, CDR2 SNEGSKA (reference sequence). V lost 4 bases and J lost 5, with 9 bases in between. The CDR3 is 12 residues long.

The clonotype originates from a human donor who had recovered from COVID-19. Input material: CD4+ T cells from blood, cultured in vitro. The chain is built from TRBV20-1 and TRBJ2-1; the D gene could be TRBD1 or TRBD2 (5 bases each). Here the CDR3 reads CSAIGTHNEQFF. As DNA, the CDR3 is TGCAGTGCTATCGGGACCCACAATGAGCAGTTCTTC.